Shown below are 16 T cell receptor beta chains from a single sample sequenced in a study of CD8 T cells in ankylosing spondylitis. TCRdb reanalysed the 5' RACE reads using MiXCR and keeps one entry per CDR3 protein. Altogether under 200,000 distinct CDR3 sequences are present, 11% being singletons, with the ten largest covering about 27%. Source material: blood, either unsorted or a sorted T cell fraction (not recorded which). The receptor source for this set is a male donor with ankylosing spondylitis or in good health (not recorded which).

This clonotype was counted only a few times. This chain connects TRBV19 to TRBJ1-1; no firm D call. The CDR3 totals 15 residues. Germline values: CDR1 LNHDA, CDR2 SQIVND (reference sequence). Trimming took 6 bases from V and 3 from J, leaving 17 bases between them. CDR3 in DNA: TGTGCCAGTAGGTGGGGTTCAACAATGGACACTGAAGCTTTCTTT. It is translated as CASRWGSTMDTEAFF.

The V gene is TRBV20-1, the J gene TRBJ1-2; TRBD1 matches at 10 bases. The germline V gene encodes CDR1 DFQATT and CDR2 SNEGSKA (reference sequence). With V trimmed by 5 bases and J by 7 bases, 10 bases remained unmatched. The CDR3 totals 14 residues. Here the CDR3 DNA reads TGCAGTGCTGGGGGGGACAGGGGAATGAGTGGCTACACCTTC. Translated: CSAGGDRGMSGYTF.

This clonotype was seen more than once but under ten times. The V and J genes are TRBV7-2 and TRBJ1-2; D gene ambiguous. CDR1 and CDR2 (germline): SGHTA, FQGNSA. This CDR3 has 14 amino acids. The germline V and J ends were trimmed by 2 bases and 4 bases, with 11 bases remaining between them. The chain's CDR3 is CASSLNRQSYGYTF. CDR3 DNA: TGTGCCAGCAGCTTAAACCGCCAAAGCTATGGCTACACCTTC.

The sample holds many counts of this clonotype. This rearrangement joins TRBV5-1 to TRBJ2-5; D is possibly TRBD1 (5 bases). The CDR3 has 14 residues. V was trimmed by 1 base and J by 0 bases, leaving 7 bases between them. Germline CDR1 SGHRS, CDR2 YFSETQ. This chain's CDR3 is CASSLSGYQETQYF. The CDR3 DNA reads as TGCGCCAGCAGCTTGTCAGGGTACCAAGAGACCCAGTACTTC. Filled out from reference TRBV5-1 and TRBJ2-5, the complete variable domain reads KAGVTQTPRYLIKTRGQQVTLSCSPISGHRSVSWYQQTPGQGLQFLFEYFSETQRNKGNFPGRFSGRQFSNSRSEMNVSTLELGDSALYLCASSLSGYQETQYFGPGTRLLVL.

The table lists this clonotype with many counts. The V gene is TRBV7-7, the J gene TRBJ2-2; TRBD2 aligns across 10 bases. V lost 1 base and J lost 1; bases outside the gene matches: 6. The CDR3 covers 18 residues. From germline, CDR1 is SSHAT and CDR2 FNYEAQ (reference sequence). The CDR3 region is CASSLEASGGWNTGELFF. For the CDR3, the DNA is TGTGCCAGCAGCTTAGAAGCTAGCGGGGGATGGAACACCGGGGAGCTGTTTTTT.

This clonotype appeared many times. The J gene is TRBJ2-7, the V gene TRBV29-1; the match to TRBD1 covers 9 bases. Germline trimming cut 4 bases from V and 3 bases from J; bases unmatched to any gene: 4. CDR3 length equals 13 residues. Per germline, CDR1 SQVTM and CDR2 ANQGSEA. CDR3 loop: CSVGTGAVYEQYF. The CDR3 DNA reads TGCAGCGTTGGGACAGGGGCGGTCTACGAGCAGTACTTC.

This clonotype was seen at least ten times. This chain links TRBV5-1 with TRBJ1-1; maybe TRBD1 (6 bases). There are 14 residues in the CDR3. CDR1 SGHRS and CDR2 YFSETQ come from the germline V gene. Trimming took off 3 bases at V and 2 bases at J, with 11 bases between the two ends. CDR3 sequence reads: CASSSTGGNTEAFF. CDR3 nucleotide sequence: TGCGCCAGCAGCTCGACAGGTGGCAACACTGAAGCTTTCTTT.

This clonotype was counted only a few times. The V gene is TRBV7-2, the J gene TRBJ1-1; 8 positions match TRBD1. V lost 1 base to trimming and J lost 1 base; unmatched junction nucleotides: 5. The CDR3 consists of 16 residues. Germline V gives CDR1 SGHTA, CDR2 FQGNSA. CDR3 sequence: CASSLETGVGNTEAFF. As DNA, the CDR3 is TGTGCCAGCAGCTTAGAGACAGGGGTCGGGAACACTGAAGCTTTCTTT.

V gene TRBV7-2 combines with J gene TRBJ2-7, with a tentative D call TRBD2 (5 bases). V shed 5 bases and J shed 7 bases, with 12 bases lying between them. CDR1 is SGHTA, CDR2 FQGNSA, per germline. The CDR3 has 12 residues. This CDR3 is CASSRPSGEQYF. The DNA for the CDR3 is TGTGCCAGCAGCCGGCCGTCGGGGGAGCAGTACTTC.

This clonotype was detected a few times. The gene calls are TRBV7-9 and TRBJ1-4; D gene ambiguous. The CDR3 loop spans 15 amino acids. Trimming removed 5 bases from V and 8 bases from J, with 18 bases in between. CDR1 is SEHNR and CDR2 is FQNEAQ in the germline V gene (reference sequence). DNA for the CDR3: TGTGCCAGCAGCCCGGTAATGAGTGGGAAAGAAAAACTGTTTTTT. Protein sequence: CASSPVMSGKEKLFF.

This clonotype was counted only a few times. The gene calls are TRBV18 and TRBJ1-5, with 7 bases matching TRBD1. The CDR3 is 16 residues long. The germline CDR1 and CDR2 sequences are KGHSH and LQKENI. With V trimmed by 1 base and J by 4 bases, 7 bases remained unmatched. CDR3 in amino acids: CASSPLQAGGNQPQHF. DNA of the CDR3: TGTGCCAGCTCACCACTGCAAGCAGGGGGGAATCAGCCCCAGCATTTT. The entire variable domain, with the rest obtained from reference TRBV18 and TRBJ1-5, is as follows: NAGVMQNPRHLVRRRGQEARLRCSPMKGHSHVYWYRQLPEEGLKFMVYLQKENIIDESGMPKERFSAEFPKEGPSILRIQQVVRGDSAAYFCASSPLQAGGNQPQHFGDGTRLSIL.

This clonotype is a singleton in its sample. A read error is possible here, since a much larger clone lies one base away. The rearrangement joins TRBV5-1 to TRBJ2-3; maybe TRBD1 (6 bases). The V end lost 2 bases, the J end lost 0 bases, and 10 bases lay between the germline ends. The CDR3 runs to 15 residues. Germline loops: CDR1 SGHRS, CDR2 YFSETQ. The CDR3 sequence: CASSFTGTSTDTQYF. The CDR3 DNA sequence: TGCGCCAGCAGCTTTACAGGGACAAGCACAGATACGCAGTATTTT. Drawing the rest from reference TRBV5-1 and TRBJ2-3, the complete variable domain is KAGVTQTPRYLIKTRGQQVTLSCSPISGHRSVSWYQQTPGQGLQFLFEYFSETQRNKGNFPGRFSGRQFSNSRSEMNVSTLELGDSALYLCASSFTGTSTDTQYFGPGTRLTVL.

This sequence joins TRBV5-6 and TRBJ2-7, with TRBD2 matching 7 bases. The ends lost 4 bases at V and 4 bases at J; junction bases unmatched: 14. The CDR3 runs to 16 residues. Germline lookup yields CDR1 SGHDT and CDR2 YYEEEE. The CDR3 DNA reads TGTGCCAGCAGCAACAGCGTGGCTAGCGGAACATACGAGCAGTACTTC. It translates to CASSNSVASGTYEQYF.

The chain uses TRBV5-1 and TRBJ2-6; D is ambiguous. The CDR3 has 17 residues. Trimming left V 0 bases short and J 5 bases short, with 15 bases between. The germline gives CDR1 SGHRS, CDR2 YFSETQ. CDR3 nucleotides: TGCGCCAGCAGCTTGGCCTCTACCGGGCCCCGGGCCAACGTCCTGACTTTC. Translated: CASSLASTGPRANVLTF.

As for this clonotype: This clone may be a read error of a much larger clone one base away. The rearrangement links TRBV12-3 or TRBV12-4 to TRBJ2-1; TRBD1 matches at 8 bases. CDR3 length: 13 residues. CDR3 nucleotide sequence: TGTACCAGCAGTTCCACAGGGGGAGCTGAGCAGTTCTTC. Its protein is CTSSSTGGAEQFF.

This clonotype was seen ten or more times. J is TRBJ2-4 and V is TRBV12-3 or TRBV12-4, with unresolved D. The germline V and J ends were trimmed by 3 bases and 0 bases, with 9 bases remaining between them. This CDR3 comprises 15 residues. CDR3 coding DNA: TGTGCCAGCAGTTTGCAGGACCTAGCCAAAAACATTCAGTACTTC. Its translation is CASSLQDLAKNIQYF.